A selection of T cell receptor beta chains follows, all from one sample in a study of identical twins. One entry per CDR3 protein results from TCRdb running MiXCR on the 5' RACE reads. This sample has 1.5 million to 2 million distinct CDR3 sequences, with less than 35% found just once. The material sequenced was cord blood. The receptors come from a newborn girl in good health. Both conserved end residues are part of each CDR3. The order of the fields is CDR3 protein, V gene, J gene, CDR3 length.

CASSLYPGTSGNYNEQFF	TRBV7-2	TRBJ2-1	18
CAAGFSYNSPLHF	TRBV3-1	TRBJ1-6	13
CASSQVEVAPNEQYF	TRBV4-1	TRBJ2-7	15
CASSFEGWSGRGHNEQFF	TRBV28	TRBJ2-1	18
CASNPGTAPLSGANVLTF	TRBV28	TRBJ2-6	18
CASSQATGTDYTF	TRBV6-2/TRBV6-3	TRBJ1-2	13
CASSPGVGAKETQYF	TRBV5-1	TRBJ2-5	15
CASSYIAGSYNEQFF	TRBV6-2/TRBV6-3	TRBJ2-1	15
CASSKRTAWGTDTQYF	TRBV11-1	TRBJ2-3	16
CASSQVRDSITEQYF	TRBV3-1	TRBJ2-7	15
CATAAGDEQFF	TRBV10-3	TRBJ2-1	11
CASSSPGQGANEQFF	TRBV12-3/TRBV12-4	TRBJ2-1	15
CASSAGTGTKNIQYF	TRBV9	TRBJ2-4	15
CASSGGSGRFYEQFF	TRBV2	TRBJ2-1	15
CSATLYRTGPYEQYF	TRBV20-1	-	15
CASSFFSRGANEKLFF	TRBV27	TRBJ1-4	16
CANRGTSGYEQYF	TRBV2	TRBJ2-7	13
CASSLARHRPYEQYF	TRBV7-9	TRBJ2-7	15
CASSRKPRISGANVLTF	TRBV19	TRBJ2-6	17
CAWSGQNTGELFF	TRBV30	TRBJ2-2	13
CASGTVLTEQFF	TRBV11-2	TRBJ2-1	12
CASSFPQVRLSEQYF	TRBV28	TRBJ2-7	15
CSVETGGAPYNEQYF	TRBV29-1	-	15
CATSRGQGAYGYTF	TRBV15	TRBJ1-2	14
CASSSGLRTTSNQPQHF	TRBV28	TRBJ1-5	17
CASSLSIGVRADTQYF	TRBV27	TRBJ2-3	16
CSARDPTRNGYTF	TRBV20-1	TRBJ1-2	13
CATSRGKGNEQYF	TRBV15	TRBJ2-7	13
CASSLAGQPIYGYTF	TRBV7-9	TRBJ1-2	15
CASSLDAERLLRTREQETQYF	TRBV11-2	TRBJ2-5	21
CASSLRPSGRGNEQFF	TRBV12-3/TRBV12-4	TRBJ2-1	16
CASSPTGGRQPQHF	TRBV21-1	TRBJ1-5	14
CSVAGQGGNVLTF	TRBV29-1	TRBJ2-6	13
CSVTRTSGSTDTQYF	TRBV29-1	TRBJ2-3	15
CSVDHRGGNTQYF	TRBV29-1	TRBJ2-3	13
CSASGEMPNTEAFF	TRBV20-1	TRBJ1-1	14
CASSLRGEEGNEAFF	TRBV3-1	TRBJ1-1	15